The 26 T cell receptor beta chains below all came from one sample that was sequenced in a study of CD8 T cells in Susac syndrome. Random hexamers primed reverse transcription of about 0.45 to 1 ug RNA. TCRdb used MiXCR to reprocess the immunoSEQ multiplex PCR reads, holding one entry per CDR3 protein. The table includes around 170,000 distinct CDR3 sequences, 90% to 97% detected once. The sample taken for sequencing was CD4+ T cells from PBMCs. These receptors were taken from a human donor with Susac syndrome.

The V and J genes are TRBV30 and TRBJ2-5, with TRBD1 identical over 10 bases. The ends lost 5 bases at V and 4 bases at J; junction bases unmatched: 1. The CDR3 covers 12 residues. Germline V gene sequence: CDR1 GTSNPN, CDR2 SVGIG (reference sequence). The CDR3 loop reads CAWDRGRETQYF. The CDR3 nucleotides read TGTGCCTGGGACAGGGGGCGAGAGACCCAGTACTTC. Filled out from reference TRBV30 and TRBJ2-5, the complete variable domain reads SQTIHQWPATLVQPVGSPLSLECTVEGTSNPNLYWYRQAAGRGLQLLFYSVGIGQISSEVPQNLSASRPQDRQFILSSKKLLLSDSGFYLCAWDRGRETQYFGPGTRLLVL.

The genes are TRBV7-2 and TRBJ2-7; D is possibly TRBD1 (5 bases). Germline V CDR1 and CDR2: SGHTA, FQGNSA. Trimming took 5 bases from V and 6 from J, leaving 14 bases between them. The CDR3 contains 13 residues. For the CDR3, the DNA is TGTGCCAGCAGCACCCAGGGCATCAGCGAGCAGTACTTC. It encodes CASSTQGISEQYF.

This chain connects TRBV30 to TRBJ2-5; D is ambiguous. With 2 bases removed from V and 5 bases from J, the gap between germline ends came to 6 bases. The CDR3 is 11 amino acids. Germline CDR1 reads GTSNPN; CDR2 reads SVGIG (reference sequence). The CDR3 DNA is TGTGCCTGGAGTATAGGGGAGACCCAGTACTTC. Translating it yields CAWSIGETQYF.

The chain carries TRBV20-1 and TRBJ2-3; D gene ambiguous. Germline CDR1 is DFQATT and CDR2 is SNEGSKA (reference sequence). There are 13 residues in the CDR3. V was trimmed by 6 bases and J by 1 base, leaving 11 bases between them. The CDR3 sequence is CSANGIGTDTQYF. CDR3 coding DNA: TGCAGTGCAAATGGGATCGGCACAGATACGCAGTATTTT.

This sequence joins TRBV6-5 and TRBJ2-1; TRBD1 might be the D (6 bases). This CDR3 is built from 14 residues. Trimming stripped 6 bases from V and 8 bases from J, with 17 bases between. Germline V gives CDR1 MNHEY, CDR2 SVGAGI. CDR3 loop: CASRHDRSYDEQFF. In DNA form, the CDR3 reads TGTGCCAGCAGGCACGACAGGTCTTATGATGAGCAGTTCTTC.

The chain links TRBV12-3 or TRBV12-4 to TRBJ1-6; D gene ambiguous. The length of the CDR3 is 14 residues. V lost 6 bases and J 5 bases, leaving 11 bases between the germline ends. Here the CDR3 DNA reads TGTGCCAGCAGACAACCCACGGATAATTCACCCCTCCACTTT. Encoded protein: CASRQPTDNSPLHF.

The chain uses TRBV3-1 and TRBJ2-5; unclear D gene. Germline V CDR1 and CDR2: LGHDT, YNNKEL (reference sequence). Trimming cost V 1 base and J 1 base, with 10 bases left between them. This CDR3 region has 15 residues. The CDR3 sequence: CASSQGSPLQETQYF. Written as DNA, the CDR3 is TGTGCCAGCAGCCAAGGGAGCCCACTCCAAGAGACCCAGTACTTC.

CDR3 coding DNA: TGTGCCTGGAGTGTGATCTTAGGGGGGCATTCACCCCTCCACTTT. This codes for CAWSVILGGHSPLHF. V gene TRBV30 combines with J gene TRBJ1-6, with D possibly TRBD1 on 6 matching bases. V lost 0 bases and J lost 8, with 14 bases in between. CDR3 length equals 15 residues. Germline V gene data show CDR1 as GTSNPN and CDR2 as SVGIG (reference sequence).

This chain joins TRBV28 and TRBJ1-4, with TRBD1 identical over 7 bases. Germline values: CDR1 MDHEN, CDR2 SYDVKM. Germline trimming cut 7 bases from V and 2 bases from J; bases unmatched to any gene: 13. There are 17 residues in the CDR3. DNA of the CDR3: TGTGCCAGCATAACGGGGATTAGACAGGGCACTAATGAAAAACTGTTTTTT. It is translated as CASITGIRQGTNEKLFF.

The V and J genes are TRBV4-3 and TRBJ1-2; 7 bases are shared with TRBD1. CDR3 size: 15 residues. With 4 bases clipped from V and 4 bases from J, the junction kept 9 bases outside the gene matches. In germline, CDR1 is LGHNA, CDR2 YSLEER. For the CDR3, the DNA is TGCGCCAGCAGCCCAGGAACAGGGGATCCCTATGGCTACACCTTC. Amino acids: CASSPGTGDPYGYTF.

The rearrangement uses TRBV20-1 and TRBJ2-3, with TRBD2 identical over 7 bases. The CDR3 runs to 17 residues. Germline CDR1 is DFQATT and CDR2 is SNEGSKA (reference sequence). J gave up 1 base and V 0 bases, and 10 bases lay outside the gene matches. CDR3 residues: CSARDHQSSGRTDTQYF. In DNA, the CDR3 is TGCAGTGCTAGAGATCATCAGTCTAGCGGACGCACAGATACGCAGTATTTT.

The V gene is TRBV20-1, the J gene TRBJ2-6; D unresolved. The CDR3 is 13 amino acids. Germline loops: CDR1 DFQATT, CDR2 SNEGSKA (reference sequence). Trimming removed 3 bases at V and 0 bases at J, with 3 bases between. The CDR3 here is CSASGSGANVLTF. For the CDR3, the DNA is TGCAGTGCTAGCGGCTCTGGGGCCAACGTCCTGACTTTC.

The chain combines TRBV27 with TRBJ2-5; D is perhaps TRBD2 (5 bases). Germline V lookup: CDR1 MNHEY, CDR2 SMNVEV (reference sequence). This CDR3 is 14 amino acids long. The V end lost 3 bases, the J end lost 4 bases, and 12 bases lay between the germline ends. CDR3 DNA sequence: TGTGCCAGCAGTTTCCTCCGTGGAGGAGAGACCCAGTACTTC. This sequence encodes CASSFLRGGETQYF.

J is TRBJ2-7 and V is TRBV4-1, with D perhaps TRBD1 (6 bases). V was pared by 0 bases and J by 0 bases, with 9 bases between. CDR3 length equals 15 residues. The germline V gene encodes CDR1 MGHRA and CDR2 YSYEKL. CDR3 DNA: TGCGCCAGCAGCCAAGATCAAGGGGGCTCCTACGAGCAGTACTTC. It yields the protein CASSQDQGGSYEQYF.

The V gene is TRBV11-2, the J gene TRBJ2-5, with TRBD1 as a possible D gene (6 bases). CDR3 length equals 14 residues. V was shortened by 5 bases and J by 0 bases, with 10 bases between the two germline ends. Germline CDR1 and CDR2: SGHAT and FQNNGV. The CDR3 DNA sequence: TGTGCCAGCAGCCTCAGGGGCAACCAAGAGACCCAGTACTTC. Protein: CASSLRGNQETQYF.

The V gene is TRBV12-3 or TRBV12-4, the J gene TRBJ1-1; D is undetermined. Deletions cut 5 bases from V and 5 bases from J, with 12 bases between. CDR3 size: 13 residues. The CDR3 nucleotides read TGTGCCAGCAGTCCATATGGGAGGACTGAAGCTTTCTTT. Translated, it gives CASSPYGRTEAFF.

This chain uses TRBV30 with TRBJ2-1, with unresolved D. Germline lookup yields CDR1 GTSNPN and CDR2 SVGIG (reference sequence). The V gene lost 4 bases and the J gene lost 8 bases, with 9 bases spanning the gap. The CDR3 consists of 11 residues. CDR3 sequence: CAWTQRDEQFF. CDR3 coding DNA: TGTGCCTGGACCCAACGGGATGAGCAGTTCTTC.

The chain carries TRBV12-3 or TRBV12-4 and TRBJ1-5, with no clear D. The CDR3 covers 15 residues. The germline V and J ends were trimmed by 2 bases and 0 bases, with 8 bases remaining between them. The CDR3 DNA reads TGTGCCAGCAGTTTAACACGGAATAGCAATCAGCCCCAGCATTTT. Amino acid sequence: CASSLTRNSNQPQHF.

This chain links TRBV18 with TRBJ1-2, with no clear D. This CDR3 is 13 amino acids long. V lost 6 bases and J lost 7, with 15 bases in between. Germline V gene lookup returns CDR1 KGHSH and CDR2 LQKENI. The DNA of the CDR3 is TGTGCCAGCTCCCAGAAGAGGAACGGTGGCTACACCTTC. Amino acid sequence: CASSQKRNGGYTF. The whole variable domain, filled in from reference TRBV18 and TRBJ1-2, reads NAGVMQNPRHLVRRRGQEARLRCSPMKGHSHVYWYRQLPEEGLKFMVYLQKENIIDESGMPKERFSAEFPKEGPSILRIQQVVRGDSAAYFCASSQKRNGGYTFGSGTRLTVV.

This chain links TRBV20-1 with TRBJ1-2; no clear D gene. The CDR3 has 13 residues. The germline V gene encodes CDR1 DFQATT and CDR2 SNEGSKA (reference sequence). Between the trimmed V and J ends, which lost 0 bases and 7 bases, there was a span of 12 bases. In DNA form, the CDR3 reads TGCAGTGCTAGAGATATGATCCGGGTTGGCTACACCTTC. As protein: CSARDMIRVGYTF.

This sequence joins TRBV30 and TRBJ2-2; D perhaps matches TRBD2 (5 bases). This CDR3 region has 16 residues. Looked up from germline, CDR1 is GTSNPN and CDR2 is SVGIG (reference sequence). The CDR3 DNA reads TGTTTGTCGTACGGCCTAGCCCCTCCTCGTGCCGGGGAGCTGTTTTTT. The encoded protein is CLSYGLAPPRAGELFF.

V usage is TRBV11-1 and J usage is TRBJ2-5; 8 bases agree with TRBD1. With V trimmed by 3 bases and J by 3 bases, 3 bases remained unmatched. The CDR3 totals 14 residues. Germline V gives CDR1 SGHAT, CDR2 FQDESV (reference sequence). The CDR3 region has the DNA TGTGCCAGCAGCTTCCAGGGGGCGAAAGAGACCCAGTACTTC. Encoded protein: CASSFQGAKETQYF.

This clonotype was seen just once. The chain has TRBV20-1 and TRBJ2-2; TRBD2 matches 10 bases. Germline CDR1 and CDR2: DFQATT and SNEGSKA (reference sequence). Germline trimming cut 3 bases from V and 1 base from J; bases unmatched to any gene: 2. The CDR3 has 15 amino acids. DNA for the CDR3: TGCAGTGCTAGGAGACTAGCGGGGAACACCGGGGAGCTGTTTTTT. Protein sequence: CSARRLAGNTGELFF.

This clonotype has just one count. The chain recombines TRBV30 with TRBJ2-1, with D perhaps TRBD1 or TRBD2 (5 bases each). The CDR3 is made up of 13 amino acids. The ends were cut back, 7 bases at V and 4 bases at J, with 14 bases in the middle. Per germline, CDR1 GTSNPN and CDR2 SVGIG (reference sequence). CDR3 residues: CASPGASYNEQFF. The CDR3 DNA reads as TGTGCCTCCCCCGGGGCGAGTTACAATGAGCAGTTCTTC.

This clonotype turned up a few times. This chain joins TRBV11-2 and TRBJ2-1; D unclear. The germline gives CDR1 SGHAT, CDR2 FQNNGV. With 3 bases removed from V and 8 bases from J, the gap between germline ends came to 5 bases. CDR3 length: 11 amino acids. The CDR3 sequence is CASSFLDEQFF. The CDR3 nucleotides are TGTGCCAGCAGCTTTCTGGATGAGCAGTTCTTC.

The chain carries TRBV24-1 and TRBJ2-1, with D uncertain. CDR3 length: 15 amino acids. Germline assignment: CDR1 KGHDR and CDR2 SFDVKD. V was cut by 9 bases and J by 4 bases, with 18 bases left in between. The CDR3 here is CATFWLMGSYNEQFF. In DNA, the CDR3 is TGTGCCACCTTTTGGCTAATGGGGTCGTACAATGAGCAGTTCTTC.